Here is one TCR beta chain with its context. This clonotype was seen only a few times. What this receptor recognizes is not known. Base-call qualities are not available, and no considerably larger clone is one nucleotide away. The data stem from a study of T cells in Graves' hyperthyroidism and ophthalmopathy (dated by TCRdb to the late 2010s). Broadly, across the study: Peripheral blood was sampled at the time of initial diagnosis, prior to any treatment. Prospective prediction of ophthalmopathy was tested in an independent validation cohort consisting of under 20 hyperthyroidism patients and 15 to 17 patients who later progressed to ophthalmopathy. TCR Vbeta CDR3 sequencing of roughly 140 peripheral blood samples (under 45 ophthalmopathy, under 80 hyperthyroidism and some 17 progressor patients) is reported in the paper. Thyroid tissue and blood T-cell repertoires from about 6 Graves' hyperthyroidism patients were also compared in the study. To identify TCR V-J signatures that set the groups apart, the researchers used a discovery cohort of about a hundred patients, made up of roughly 40 with Graves' ophthalmopathy and 57 with stable Graves' hyperthyroidism. After sampling, hyperthyroidism patients received methimazole starting at 30 mg daily, and ophthalmopathy patients received high-dose intravenous methylprednisolone. For training and testing, the roughly 97 patients in the discovery cohort were randomly divided in a 7:3 ratio. Beyond this particular receptor, the publication reports: Sample size was not statistically predetermined, and blinding of investigators to group allocation was not performed. In validation, the model predicted progression to ophthalmopathy a median of approximately 6.3 months before onset, with approximately 68% sensitivity and more than 72% specificity. In cross-validation, a model built on a 13 V-J signature told ophthalmopathy apart from stable hyperthyroidism with approximately 91% sensitivity and roughly 82% specificity, and in testing the same model reached 80%/75%. Most expanded thyroid clonotypes (frequency above 0.001) were also detected in blood, a finding suggesting that blood repertoires may reflect thyroid immune responses.

The TCR beta CDR3 regions were amplified from the RNA transcripts. A first-round RT-PCR of the TCR CDR3 used the HTBI primer set with the Qiagen OneStep RT-PCR kit. Libraries were constructed in a second round of multiplex PCR, after which size selection and purification were carried out. Sequencing of the libraries was done on an Illumina HiSeq2000 using paired-end 100 bp reads. On the authors' methods: SOAPnuke was used to process the raw data, throwing out any read that contained adapters or uncalled bases, had a mean Phred below 15, or lacked an exact constant-primer or identifier match. High-quality paired reads were merged with COPE v1.2.5, and unique nucleotide sequences were defined as clonotypes. Clonotypes were aligned to IMGT TRBV, TRBD and TRBJ reference segments using MiTCR v1.1. The analysis was restricted to V-J combinations with a frequency above 0.0001, which together covered 99.2% of the repertoires. A TCS score was defined as the ratio between F50 (clonal expansion) and ExV (chaos), using BLOSUM62-based TCRdist between CDR3 peptides within each V-J. Welch's t-statistics and random forest reduced roughly 500 V-J features to 13, which were used in a naive Bayes classifier (R e1071). Through fastp at Q25 and MiXCR, TCRdb rebuilt clones from the public reads, retaining in-frame beta chains. CDR3 protein duplicates are merged, each entry listing the most common genes and DNA. TCRdb's processing, not the authors', yielded these V and J calls. The sample data list nearly 600,000 distinct CDR3 sequences, and approximately 13% of these were observed just once. Around 5.4% of the sample lies in the top ten.

Hyperthyroidism patients were aged 18 to 65 years and newly diagnosed, with disease duration of less than 2 months. Patients with uncontrolled infections, other autoimmune diseases, pregnancy or lactation were excluded. Clinical symptoms, serum thyroxine and TRAb, thyroid ultrasound, and orbital computed tomography formed the basis for the diagnoses. For progressor patients, blood was drawn at the first diagnosis of hyperthyroidism, before any ophthalmopathy symptoms had appeared. Ficoll-Paque density gradient centrifugation was used to isolate PBMCs from 9.5 to 10 ml of fresh peripheral blood. Progressor patients were initially diagnosed with Graves' hyperthyroidism and developed ophthalmopathy during follow-up. Total RNA was extracted with Trizol reagent, and quality was checked on an Agilent 2100 Bioanalyzer. Including cysteine and phenylalanine, the CDR3 has 16 amino acids. Just CDR3 DNA is preserved here, 48 bases in frame from base 1. V is trimmed back by 5 bases and J by 7 bases, and the junction contains 12 bases that no gene match accounts for. CDR1 and CDR2 are drawn from the germline V gene (reference sequence): SGHKS, YYEKEE.

This receptor was obtained from a woman aged 25 to 45 with Graves' hyperthyroidism that later progressed to Graves' ophthalmopathy. Here the chain combines TRBV5-5 and TRBJ1-6; TRBD1 agrees with 7 junctional bases. The sample consisted of blood. The CDR3 region: CASSFLPGTVNSPLHF. The sequence in DNA is TGTGCCAGCAGTTTCTTACCCGGGACAGTGAATTCACCCCTCCACTTT. Supplemented by the reference TRBV5-5 and TRBJ1-6 proteins around the CDR3, the complete variable domain is DAGVTQSPTHLIKTRGQQVTLRCSPISGHKSVSWYQQVLGQGPQFIFQYYEKEERGRGNFPDRFSARQFPNYSSELNVNALLLGDSALYLCASSFLPGTVNSPLHFGNGTRLTVT.